This TCR beta chain was recovered during a study of blood T cell repertoires in COVID-19. About the study: The origin of the acute and convalescent COVID-19 samples was the United States, Italy and Spain.

The CDR3 contains 13 residues. The germline V and J ends were trimmed by 5 bases and 5 bases, with 12 bases remaining between them. CDR1 SGDLS and CDR2 YYNGEE come from the germline V gene. Measured with immunoSEQ multiplex PCR; TCRdb has only the in-frame clones, and not every one. In the table there are roughly 360,000 clones, over 80% of which are singletons. The rearrangement links TRBV9 to TRBJ2-3, with D perhaps TRBD2 (6 bases). Source material: PBMCs or T cells enriched from blood (not recorded which). This sequence originates from a woman between 50 and 59 years old who had recovered from COVID-19. CDR3 sequence reads: CASSGGRQDTQYF. CDR3 DNA sequence: TGTGCCAGCAGTGGTGGGAGGCAAGATACGCAGTATTTT. Full variable domain (rest looked up from reference TRBV9 and TRBJ2-3): DSGVTQTPKHLITATGQRVTLRCSPRSGDLSVYWYQQSLDQGLQFLIQYYNGEERAKGNILERFSAQQFPDLHSELNLSSLELGDSALYFCASSGGRQDTQYFGPGTRLTVL.